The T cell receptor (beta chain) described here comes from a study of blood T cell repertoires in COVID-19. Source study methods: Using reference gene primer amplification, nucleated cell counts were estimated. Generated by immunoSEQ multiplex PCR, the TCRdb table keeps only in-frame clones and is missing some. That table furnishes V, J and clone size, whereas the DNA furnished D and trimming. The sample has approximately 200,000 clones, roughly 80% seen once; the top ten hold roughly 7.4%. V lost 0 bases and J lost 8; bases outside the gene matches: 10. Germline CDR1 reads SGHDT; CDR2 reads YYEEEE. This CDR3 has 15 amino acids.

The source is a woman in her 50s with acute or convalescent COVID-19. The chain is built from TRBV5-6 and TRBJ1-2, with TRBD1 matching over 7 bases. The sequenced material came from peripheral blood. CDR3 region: CASSLEATGLRGYTF. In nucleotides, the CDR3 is TGTGCCAGCAGCTTGGAAGCGACAGGGCTTCGAGGCTACACCTTC.